One sample yielded the 4 T cell receptor beta chains listed below, sequenced in a study of blood T cell repertoires in COVID-19 (dated by TCRdb to about 2020). Library preparation employed the immunoSEQ multiplex PCR assay. TCRdb holds this immuneACCESS table with in-frame rearrangements only. Some clones are missing; in checked studies, unresolved V genes explain under half, and the rest has no known cause. Counted in this sample were hundreds of thousands of clones; roughly 88% of them appeared once. The ten largest make up roughly 2% of the sample. Sequencing input: PBMCs or T cells enriched from blood (not recorded which). Receptors originate from a woman between 40 and 55 years old with acute COVID-19.

This clone showed up just once. The chain carries TRBV6-1 and TRBJ2-1; a weak D match, TRBD1 (6 bases). V was trimmed by 0 bases and J by 1 base, leaving 16 bases between them. The germline V gene encodes CDR1 MNHNS and CDR2 SASEGT. The CDR3 has 18 residues. The CDR3 sequence is CASSEAAFQGLSYNEQFF. DNA for the CDR3: TGTGCCAGCAGTGAAGCGGCATTTCAGGGGCTGTCCTACAATGAGCAGTTCTTC.

The CDR3 spells CASSIAGGPSFYNEQFF. CDR3 bases: TGCGCCAGCAGCATAGCGGGGGGGCCGTCCTTTTACAATGAGCAGTTCTTC. The chain employs TRBV5-1 and TRBJ2-1; TRBD2 matches at 11 bases. Germline V gene lookup returns CDR1 SGHRS and CDR2 YFSETQ. CDR3 length equals 17 residues. The V and J ends lost 4 bases and 4 bases, in that order; junction bases with no gene match: 10.

The chain couples TRBV5-8 to TRBJ1-2; 7 bases map to TRBD1. The J segment lost 11 bases and the V segment lost 4 bases, leaving 8 bases of the junction unmatched. Germline V gene sequence: CDR1 SGHTS, CDR2 YDEGEE. The CDR3 loop spans 12 amino acids. Here the CDR3 DNA reads TGTGCCAGCAGCCGGAGACAGGGCTTTTACACCTTC. Amino acid sequence: CASSRRQGFYTF.

The rearrangement links TRBV5-1 to TRBJ2-7; 7 positions agree with TRBD1. With 7 bases clipped from V and 3 bases from J, the junction kept 7 bases outside the gene matches. Germline V lookup: CDR1 SGHRS, CDR2 YFSETQ. This CDR3 contains 13 residues. CDR3 nucleotides: TGCGCCAGCCGTTCCCGGGACAGCTACGAGCAGTACTTC. It encodes CASRSRDSYEQYF.